The rows below give T cell receptor beta chains drawn from one sample of a study of cytomegalovirus exposure and HLA in healthy donors. The assay was immunoSEQ multiplex PCR, and TCRdb's table has in-frame clones only and misses some. The table lists around 33,000 clones, with under 6% in the top ten. Sequencing was carried out using PBMCs. The origin of the receptors is a woman in her 40s in good health and CMV-seropositive. The CDR3 runs from the conserved cysteine through the conserved F or W. Each record gives: D gene, V gene, J gene, CDR3 DNA, CDR3 protein. The D gene is left open where the match is weak.

>TRBD2|TRBV11-2|TRBJ2-7
TGTGCCAGCAGCCAGCCGGGACTAGCGGGAGACCCCTACGAGCAGTACTTC
CASSQPGLAGDPYEQYF
>TRBD2|TRBV7-2|TRBJ2-5
TGTGCCAGCAGCTTGATTAGCGGGGAGACCCAGTACTTC
CASSLISGETQYF
>NA|TRBV2|TRBJ2-7
TGTGCCAGCGCGGAGTCCGAGCAGTACTTC
CASAESEQYF
>NA|TRBV10-3|TRBJ2-7
TGTGCCATCAGTTTGAAGACAGGTTCCTACGAGCAGTACTTC
CAISLKTGSYEQYF
>NA|TRBV18|TRBJ1-1
TGTGCCAGCTCACCAATAGATATGAACACTGAAGCTTTCTTT
CASSPIDMNTEAFF
>NA|TRBV23-1|TRBJ2-4
TGCGCCAGCAGGTCTAGCGCGACGAAAAACATTCAGTACTTC
CASRSSATKNIQYF
>TRBD1|TRBV2|TRBJ1-5
TGTGCCAGCGCACAGGGGGCTAATCAGCCCCAGCATTTT
CASAQGANQPQHF
>TRBD1|TRBV7-9|TRBJ2-6
TGTGCCAGCAACACAGACAGGGGCTCGGCTGGGGCCAACGTCCTGACTTTC
CASNTDRGSAGANVLTF
>NA|TRBV7-2|TRBJ1-2
TGTGCCAGCAGCTTAGTGGCACATCCTAACTATGGCTACACCTTC
CASSLVAHPNYGYTF
>NA|TRBV4-3|TRBJ2-3
TGCGCCAGCAGCCGGGCTAGCCCTCCCCGCACAGATACGCAGTATTTT
CASSRASPPRTDTQYF
>TRBD2|TRBV7-2|TRBJ2-1
TGTGCCAGCAGCCCAGGACTAGCGGGAAACGAGCAGTTCTTC
CASSPGLAGNEQFF
>TRBD2|TRBV19|TRBJ2-7
TGTGCCAGTAGTAGCGGGAGAAGGTTAGGCGAGCAGTACTTC
CASSSGRRLGEQYF
>NA|TRBV15|TRBJ2-7
TGTGCCACCAGCAGCAGGGGGGCCTACGAGCAGTACTTC
CATSSRGAYEQYF
>NA|TRBV7-8|TRBJ2-5
TGTGCCAGCAGCTCTCAAGAGACCCAGTACTTC
CASSSQETQYF
>NA|TRBV2|TRBJ2-7
TGTGCCAGCAGTGCCTCCGTTCAGGGAAACTACGAGCAGTACTTC
CASSASVQGNYEQYF
>NA|TRBV15|TRBJ2-7
TGTGCCACCAGCAGAGATAATAGGGGGACCTACGAGCAGTACTTC
CATSRDNRGTYEQYF
>TRBD2|TRBV9|TRBJ2-5
TGTGCCAGCAGCGTAGGGACTAGCGTAGGAGTTGCAGAGACCCAGTACTTC
CASSVGTSVGVAETQYF
>TRBD1|TRBV15|TRBJ2-5
TGTGCCACCAGCAGAAACCCCCCACGACAGGGAAGGGTGGAGACCCAGTACTTC
CATSRNPPRQGRVETQYF
>NA|TRBV6-5|TRBJ2-5
TGTGCCAGCAAACCGCAGGTCCAAGAGACCCAGTACTTC
CASKPQVQETQYF
>NA|TRBV6-5|TRBJ1-2
TGTGCCAGCAGTACCGTTACGGGCTATGGCTACACCTTC
CASSTVTGYGYTF
>NA|TRBV28|TRBJ2-3
TGTGCCAGCAGTCTCCGGTGGAGAAACACAGATACGCAGTATTTT
CASSLRWRNTDTQYF
>TRBD1|TRBV19|TRBJ1-1
TGTGCCAGTAGTATAGATCCCCTTGCACGACGGACAGGGGTTATGGTAGCTTTCTTT
CASSIDPLARRTGVMVAFF
>NA|TRBV5-6|TRBJ1-1
TGTGCCAGCAGCTTGGAACAGAACACTGAAGCTTTCTTT
CASSLEQNTEAFF
>NA|TRBV9|TRBJ2-1
TGTGCCAGCAGCGTAGGCACTCCGAATGAGCAGTTCTTC
CASSVGTPNEQFF
>TRBD1|TRBV6-5|TRBJ1-1
TGTGCCAGCAAAAGGGGACAGGGGATCACTGAAGCTTTCTTT
CASKRGQGITEAFF
>NA|TRBV27|TRBJ1-5
TGTGCCAGCAGTCCCAGTCGCAATCAGCCCCAGCATTTT
CASSPSRNQPQHF
>TRBD1|TRBV19|TRBJ2-1
TGTGCCAGTAGTCCGGGACAGGGGTACAATGAGCAGTTCTTC
CASSPGQGYNEQFF
>NA|TRBV28|TRBJ1-2
TGTGCCAGCAGTTCTACTCTTCCACTCGTTTTAGGCTACACCTTC
CASSSTLPLVLGYTF
>TRBD2|TRBV4-1|TRBJ2-7
TGCGCCAGCAGCCAAGAGGAGGTTCTAGCGGGAGGAGCCGCCTACGAGCAGTACTTC
CASSQEEVLAGGAAYEQYF
>NA|TRBV7-2|TRBJ2-7
TGTGCCAGCAGCACCCGACAGGACGCCTACGAGCAGTACTTC
CASSTRQDAYEQYF
>TRBD1|TRBV6-5|TRBJ2-7
TGTGCCAGCAGTTATCGTCGGACAGGCGCCTACGAGCAGTACTTC
CASSYRRTGAYEQYF
>TRBD2|TRBV4-3|TRBJ2-3
TGCGCCAGCAGCCACGGGACTAGCGGCACAGATACGCAGTATTTT
CASSHGTSGTDTQYF
>TRBD1|TRBV4-3|TRBJ1-2
TGCGCCAGCAGCCAAGATTACGGACAGGGACAATATGGCTACACCTTC
CASSQDYGQGQYGYTF
>TRBD1|TRBV9|TRBJ1-2
TGTGCCAGCAGCCCCAGGACAGGGTATTATGGCTACACCTTC
CASSPRTGYYGYTF
>NA|TRBV19|TRBJ2-3
TGTGCCAGTAGCGGGAGTGTCACAGATACGCAGTATTTT
CASSGSVTDTQYF
>NA|TRBV19|TRBJ1-5
TGTGCCAGTCAGCCCGGGGGGGCAGGGTGGAATCAGCCCCAGCATTTT
CASQPGGAGWNQPQHF
>TRBD2|TRBV30|TRBJ2-1
TGTGCCTCGACCTTCCAATCTAGCGGGAGGGCTATAGATGAGCAGTTCTTC
CASTFQSSGRAIDEQFF
>NA|TRBV27|TRBJ2-7
TGTGCCAGCAGTCGGGGGATCCGCTCCTACGAGCAGTACTTC
CASSRGIRSYEQYF